The TCR beta chain described here comes from a study of CD8 T cells in ankylosing spondylitis. TCRdb redid the calling of the 5' RACE reads with MiXCR, one entry per CDR3 protein. The profile shows fewer than 180,000 distinct CDR3 sequences, more than 40% of them singletons. This clonotype was observed many times. Its target is unknown. Study conclusions and caveats: A number of the motif variants had already been described in reactive arthritis synovial fluid and blood.

The sequence was collected from a male donor with ankylosing spondylitis. Sequencing was carried out using synovial fluid, either unsorted or a sorted T cell fraction (not recorded which).

The chain's CDR3 is CASSLAYQPQHF. CDR3 sequence (DNA): TGTGCCAGCAGCCTCGCTTATCAGCCCCAGCATTTT. The J gene is TRBJ1-5, the V gene TRBV12-3 or TRBV12-4; no clear D. V was cut by 6 bases and J by 5 bases, with 8 bases left in between. This CDR3 is built from 12 residues.